This T cell receptor (beta chain) was sequenced for a study of blood T cells in healthy people across ages. Study outcomes and limitations: Long-lived donors had more naive CD4+ cells and higher diversity than aged donors.

A second PCR, run for about 7 to 11 cycles, used a sample-barcoded 5' primer plus a J-beta primer mix. One entry per CDR3 protein, called by TCRdb with MiXCR from the 5' RACE reads. The sample yields about 570,000 distinct CDR3 sequences, roughly a quarter seen once. Concerning this clonotype itself: Its cognate antigen is unknown.

The amount of total RNA extracted per sample was at least 5 micrograms. This TCR was recovered from a woman between 70 and 85 years old in good health. Sequencing was carried out using blood.

The chain's CDR3 is CASSLARSIEQFF. CDR3 nucleotides: TGTGCCAGCAGCTTAGCGCGGTCCATTGAGCAGTTCTTC. The chain links TRBV7-2 to TRBJ2-1, with D unresolved. V was pared by 0 bases and J by 9 bases, with 9 bases between. CDR1 and CDR2 (germline): SGHTA, FQGNSA. The CDR3 length is 13 residues.